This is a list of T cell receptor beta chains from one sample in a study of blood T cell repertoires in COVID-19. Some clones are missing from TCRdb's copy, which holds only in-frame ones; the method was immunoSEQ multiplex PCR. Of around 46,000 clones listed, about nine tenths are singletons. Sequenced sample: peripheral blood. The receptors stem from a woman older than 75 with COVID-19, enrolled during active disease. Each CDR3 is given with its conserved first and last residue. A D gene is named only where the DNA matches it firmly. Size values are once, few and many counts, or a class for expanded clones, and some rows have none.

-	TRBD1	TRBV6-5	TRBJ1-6	CASSRTTGGTSPLHF	TGTGCCAGCAGCCGAACTACAGGGGGAACTTCACCCCTCCACTTT
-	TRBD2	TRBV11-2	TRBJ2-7	CASRLAGLTYEQYF	TGTGCCAGCAGACTAGCGGGGCTCACCTACGAGCAGTACTTC
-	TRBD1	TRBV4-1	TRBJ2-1	CASSQDPGTGQVF	TGCGCCAGCAGCCAAGATCCCGGGACAGGTCAGGTCTTC
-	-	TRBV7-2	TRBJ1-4	CASSLGTQTAEKLFF	TGTGCCAGCAGCTTAGGGACTCAAACCGCCGAAAAACTGTTTTTT
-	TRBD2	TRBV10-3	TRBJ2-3	CAISPGGAIDTQYF	TGTGCCATCAGTCCCGGGGGGGCCATAGATACGCAGTATTTT
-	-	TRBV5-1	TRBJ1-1	CASSLRQPNTEAFF	TGCGCCAGCAGCTTGAGACAGCCGAACACTGAAGCTTTCTTT
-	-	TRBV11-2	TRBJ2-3	CASSSHKLALPDTQYF	TGTGCCAGCAGCTCCCATAAACTAGCTCTCCCAGATACGCAGTATTTT
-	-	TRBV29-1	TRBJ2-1	CSVEWSSYNEQFF	TGCAGCGTTGAGTGGAGCTCCTACAATGAGCAGTTCTTC
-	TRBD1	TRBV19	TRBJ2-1	CASSPEGALMDEQFF	TGTGCCAGTAGTCCAGAGGGGGCGCTTATGGATGAGCAGTTCTTC
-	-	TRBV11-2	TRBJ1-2	CASSFGGGYGYTF	TGTGCCAGCAGCTTCGGGGGGGGTTATGGCTACACCTTC
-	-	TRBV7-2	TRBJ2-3	CASSLWGSGGADTQYF	TGTGCCAGCAGCTTATGGGGGAGCGGAGGGGCGGATACGCAGTATTTT
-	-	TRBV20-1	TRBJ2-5	CSAAQTTQYF	TGCAGTGCTGCACAGACCACCCAGTACTTC
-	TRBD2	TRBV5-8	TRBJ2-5	CASSWGTSGGETQYF	TGTGCCAGCAGCTGGGGGACTAGCGGGGGAGAGACCCAGTACTTC
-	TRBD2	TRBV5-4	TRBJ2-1	CASSLAKLAGEDTEQFF	TGTGCCAGCAGCTTGGCCAAACTAGCGGGAGAAGATACTGAGCAGTTCTTC
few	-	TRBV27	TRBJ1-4	CASSSYEAGGEKLFF	TGTGCCAGCAGTTCCTACGAAGCCGGGGGTGAAAAACTGTTTTTT
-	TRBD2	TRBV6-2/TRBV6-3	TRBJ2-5	CASSYSGLASETQYF	TGTGCCAGCAGTTACTCGGGACTAGCGTCAGAGACCCAGTACTTC
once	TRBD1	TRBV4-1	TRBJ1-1	CASSRDRAMNTEAFF	TGCGCCAGCAGCCGGGACAGGGCTATGAACACTGAAGCTTTCTTT
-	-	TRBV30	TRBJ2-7	CAWSRTSSSYEQYF	TGTGCCTGGAGTCGAACCTCCAGCTCCTACGAGCAGTACTTC
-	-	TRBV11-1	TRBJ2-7	CASSPDRYRSYEQYF	TGTGCCAGCAGTCCCGACAGGTACCGATCCTACGAGCAGTACTTC
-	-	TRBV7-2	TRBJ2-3	CASSSRGQRTDTQYF	TGTGCCAGCAGCTCGCGGGGACAGCGCACAGATACGCAGTATTTT
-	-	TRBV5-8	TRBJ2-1	CASSLYPPAGREQFF	TGTGCCAGCAGCTTGTACCCCCCCGCGGGGAGAGAGCAGTTCTTC
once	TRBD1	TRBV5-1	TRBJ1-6	CASSPEGQGKPLHF	TGCGCCAGCAGCCCTGAGGGACAGGGTAAGCCCCTCCACTTT
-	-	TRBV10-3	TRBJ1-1	CAISEQQGNTEAFF	TGTGCCATCAGTGAGCAACAGGGAAACACTGAAGCTTTCTTT
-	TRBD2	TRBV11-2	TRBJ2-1	CASSPRTSGNNEQFF	TGTGCCAGCAGCCCGCGGACTAGCGGGAACAATGAGCAGTTCTTC
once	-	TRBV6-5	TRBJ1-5	CASSLGGTPQVMHF	TGTGCCAGCAGTTTGGGCGGGACCCCCCAGGTTATGCATTTT
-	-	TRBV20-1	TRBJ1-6	CSASGAGRLLSSPLHF	TGCAGTGCTAGTGGCGCAGGGCGGTTGCTGAGTTCACCCCTCCACTTT
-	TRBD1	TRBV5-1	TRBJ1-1	CASSPAGGGGRTEAFF	TGCGCCAGCAGCCCGGCGGGTGGAGGGGGCAGGACTGAAGCTTTCTTT
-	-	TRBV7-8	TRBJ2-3	CASSLQGLNTDTQYF	TGTGCCAGCAGCTTACAGGGTCTGAACACAGATACGCAGTATTTT
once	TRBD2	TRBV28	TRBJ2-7	CASSSGTSGRNEQYF	TGTGCCAGCAGCTCTGGGACTAGCGGGAGGAATGAGCAGTACTTC